This T cell receptor (beta chain) appears in the sequencing data of a study of a mutant IDH1 vaccine in newly diagnosed glioma (dated by TCRdb to the early 2020s). Turning to the overall study: The 32 treated patients were approximately 60% male and roughly 40% female, with a mean age of about 38 years. Peripheral blood was drawn at six visits: V03 (baseline), V05, V07, V10, V12 and V13. Prior to enrollment, standard therapy consisting of radiotherapy alone, temozolomide alone, or radiochemotherapy with temozolomide had been administered to patients, with the combination being received by most patients. For exploratory analyses, fewer than 30 treated patients had longitudinal TCRB deep sequencing done wherever samples were available. Broad study findings and their caveats: The authors stated that sample limitations prevented analyses of patient blood samples from being reproduced. No apparent relationship was observed between pseudoprogression and alterations in the top peripheral T cell clonotypes detected by TCRB sequencing. Immune responses induced by the vaccine were seen in roughly 95% of patients across multiple MHC alleles. Availability determined which PBMC samples were chosen for TCRB deep sequencing.

Remarks on this clone: Its specific antigen is unknown. The record has no base qualities; no much larger clone is one base away.

From the cysteine through the phenylalanine, the CDR3 covers 13 amino acids. Only the CDR3 portion is preserved as DNA: 39 bases, with reading frame beginning at the first base. CDR1 MNHNY and CDR2 SVGAGI were looked up in the germline V gene (reference sequence). Trimming costs V 7 bases and J 0 bases, and their ends lie 9 bases apart. Interpreted using the paper, the time point label stands for: baseline, week 1 (first vaccination visit). The treatment or condition tag for this specimen amounts to: pre-vaccination baseline after standard-of-care therapy. The donors had newly diagnosed IDH1-mutant astrocytomas of WHO grade 3 or 4 that showed loss of nuclear ATRX. The samples were drawn from NOA16, a multicentre, single-arm, open-label phase I trial in Germany that tested a mutant IDH1 peptide vaccine in humans for the first time. Visit V03 blood draws served as the baseline sample for immunogenicity testing. Genomic DNA for TCRB sequencing was extracted from EDTA blood using the DNeasy Blood and Tissue Kit.

The method behind the library was the immunoSEQ multiplex PCR assay. Rearranged TCR beta chain sequences were amplified with the hsTCRB Kit following the manufacturer's protocol. An Illumina MiSeq was used to sequence the TCRB libraries. For the original study's pipeline: The kit vendor's proprietary platform handled demultiplexing, trimming and gene mapping. Sourced from immuneACCESS, this table was stored by TCRdb with only in-frame sequences that have V and J called. A share of the clones is absent; for the studies checked, an unresolved V gene accounts for under half, and the remainder has no known explanation. The DNA was the basis for D and trimming; V, J and clone size are from that table. This sample has tens of thousands of clones in its table, and more than 80% of those were observed once. The ten most abundant clones make up around 2.5% of the sample.

The sample consisted of PBMCs, taken from a glioma patient treated with radiotherapy, temozolomide or both. This chain joins TRBV6-6 to TRBJ1-2; the D gene identity is not certain. This receptor was obtained from a man aged 35 to 55 with glioma. CDR3 reads: CASTPASNYGYTF. The DNA reads as follows: TGTGCCAGCACCCCTGCCTCTAACTATGGCTACACCTTC.